Listed below are T cell receptor beta chains from one sample, sequenced in a study of control samples from healthy donors and cancer patients. Produced via immunoSEQ multiplex PCR; TCRdb's table is partial and in-frame only. The table has 150,000 or so clones, under 95% seen once. Sequenced: blood. Receptors were obtained from a man aged 18 to 29 in good health. The CDR3 runs from the conserved cysteine through the conserved F or W. The D gene is left open where the match is weak. Some rows have no size entry. The others give once, few or many, or a class for an expanded clone.

d_gene: TRBD2
abundance: -
v_gene: TRBV28
j_gene: TRBJ2-3
len: 15
CDR3aa: CASSAGLAGGHTQYF
CDR3nt: TGTGCCAGCAGTGCGGGACTAGCGGGGGGTCATACGCAGTATTTT

d_gene: TRBD1
abundance: -
v_gene: TRBV7-9
j_gene: TRBJ1-5
len: 16
CDR3aa: CASSNGTGGSNQPQHF
CDR3nt: TGTGCCAGCAGCAACGGGACAGGGGGGAGCAATCAGCCCCAGCATTTT

d_gene: TRBD1
abundance: once
v_gene: TRBV4-1
j_gene: TRBJ1-2
len: 15
CDR3aa: CASSQGQGARYGYTF
CDR3nt: TGCGCCAGCAGCCAAGGACAGGGGGCGCGGTATGGCTACACCTTC

d_gene: -
abundance: -
v_gene: TRBV9
j_gene: TRBJ1-1
len: 13
CDR3aa: CASSPRGRTEAFF
CDR3nt: TGTGCCAGCAGCCCGAGGGGTAGGACTGAAGCTTTCTTT

d_gene: -
abundance: -
v_gene: TRBV6-1
j_gene: TRBJ1-4
len: 15
CDR3aa: CASSERGRANEKLFF
CDR3nt: TGTGCCAGCAGTGAACGGGGTCGGGCTAATGAAAAACTGTTTTTT

d_gene: -
abundance: -
v_gene: TRBV5-1
j_gene: TRBJ2-3
len: 14
CDR3aa: CASMGGRAPDTQYF
CDR3nt: TGCGCCAGCATGGGGGGCAGGGCCCCAGATACGCAGTATTTT

d_gene: -
abundance: -
v_gene: TRBV19
j_gene: TRBJ1-3
len: 12
CDR3aa: CASSGSGNTIYF
CDR3nt: TGTGCCAGTAGCGGTTCTGGAAACACCATATATTTT

d_gene: TRBD1
abundance: -
v_gene: TRBV5-6
j_gene: TRBJ1-2
len: 16
CDR3aa: CASSLTVIQGAEGYTF
CDR3nt: TGTGCCAGCAGCTTGACTGTTATACAGGGGGCGGAAGGCTACACCTTC

d_gene: -
abundance: once
v_gene: TRBV12-3/TRBV12-4
j_gene: TRBJ2-1
len: 13
CDR3aa: CASSRNRYNEQFF
CDR3nt: TGTGCCAGCAGTCGTAACAGGTACAATGAGCAGTTCTTC

d_gene: TRBD1
abundance: once
v_gene: TRBV2
j_gene: TRBJ2-7
len: 15
CDR3aa: CASRQGQGANYEQYF
CDR3nt: TGTGCCAGCAGGCAGGGACAGGGGGCCAACTACGAGCAGTACTTC

d_gene: -
abundance: -
v_gene: TRBV10-3
j_gene: TRBJ1-1
len: 13
CDR3aa: CAISEVGGTEAFF
CDR3nt: TGTGCCATCAGTGAGGTGGGAGGCACTGAAGCTTTCTTT

d_gene: -
abundance: -
v_gene: TRBV3-1/TRBV3-2
j_gene: TRBJ1-5
len: 15
CDR3aa: CASSLSGGTGQPQHF
CDR3nt: TGTGCCAGCAGCCTGTCCGGGGGCACGGGCCAGCCCCAGCATTTT

d_gene: -
abundance: -
v_gene: TRBV5-1
j_gene: TRBJ1-4
len: 15
CDR3aa: CASSLGGGLGEKLFF
CDR3nt: TGCGCCAGCAGCTTGGGGGGTGGTCTGGGCGAAAAACTGTTTTTT

d_gene: TRBD2
abundance: -
v_gene: TRBV5-1
j_gene: TRBJ2-3
len: 15
CDR3aa: CASRAGLAGPDTQYF
CDR3nt: TGCGCCAGCAGGGCGGGGCTAGCGGGGCCAGATACGCAGTATTTT

d_gene: -
abundance: -
v_gene: TRBV7-2
j_gene: TRBJ2-5
len: 14
CDR3aa: CASNLPGLQETQYF
CDR3nt: TGTGCCAGCAACCTCCCGGGACTCCAAGAGACCCAGTACTTC

d_gene: -
abundance: -
v_gene: TRBV19
j_gene: TRBJ2-6
len: 14
CDR3aa: CASRTPSGANVLTF
CDR3nt: TGTGCCAGTAGAACCCCCTCCGGCGCCAACGTCCTGACTTTC

d_gene: TRBD2
abundance: -
v_gene: TRBV9
j_gene: TRBJ2-3
len: 16
CDR3aa: CASSSRLAGYTDTQYF
CDR3nt: TGTGCCAGCAGCTCAAGACTAGCGGGTTACACAGATACGCAGTATTTT

d_gene: -
abundance: once
v_gene: TRBV6-5
j_gene: TRBJ2-1
len: 16
CDR3aa: CASSYLSQVVPREQFF
CDR3nt: TGTGCCAGCAGTTACCTTTCGCAGGTAGTCCCCCGGGAGCAGTTCTTC

d_gene: -
abundance: -
v_gene: TRBV6-6
j_gene: TRBJ1-1
len: 12
CDR3aa: CASSSLGTEAFF
CDR3nt: TGTGCCAGCAGTTCCTTGGGCACTGAAGCTTTCTTT

d_gene: TRBD1
abundance: once
v_gene: TRBV5-1
j_gene: TRBJ2-5
len: 15
CDR3aa: CASSPRQGAWETQYF
CDR3nt: TGCGCCAGCAGCCCAAGACAGGGGGCATGGGAGACCCAGTACTTC

d_gene: -
abundance: -
v_gene: TRBV28
j_gene: TRBJ1-2
len: 14
CDR3aa: CASSLPSPNYGYTF
CDR3nt: TGTGCCAGCAGTTTACCGTCCCCTAACTATGGCTACACCTTC

d_gene: -
abundance: -
v_gene: TRBV6-1
j_gene: TRBJ1-4
len: 21
CDR3aa: CASSEALGRRALLPQNEKLFF
CDR3nt: TGTGCCAGCAGTGAAGCGCTGGGGCGCAGGGCCCTTCTCCCCCAGAATGAAAAACTGTTTTTT

d_gene: TRBD1
abundance: -
v_gene: TRBV5-4
j_gene: TRBJ1-6
len: 16
CDR3aa: CASSRGQGERNSPLHF
CDR3nt: TGTGCCAGCAGCCGGGGACAGGGGGAAAGGAATTCACCCCTCCACTTT

d_gene: TRBD1
abundance: -
v_gene: TRBV2
j_gene: TRBJ1-1
len: 13
CDR3aa: CASTGQGYTEAFF
CDR3nt: TGTGCCAGCACAGGACAGGGCTACACTGAAGCTTTCTTT

d_gene: -
abundance: -
v_gene: TRBV6-5
j_gene: TRBJ2-1
len: 13
CDR3aa: CASSYSDYGEQFF
CDR3nt: TGTGCCAGCAGTTACTCCGACTATGGGGAGCAGTTCTTC

d_gene: -
abundance: -
v_gene: TRBV7-2
j_gene: TRBJ1-3
len: 16
CDR3aa: CASSLVEVGVGNTIYF
CDR3nt: TGTGCCAGCAGCTTAGTTGAGGTCGGGGTTGGAAACACCATATATTTT

d_gene: -
abundance: once
v_gene: TRBV5-1
j_gene: TRBJ2-5
len: 12
CDR3aa: CASSLGLGTQYF
CDR3nt: TGCGCCAGCAGCTTGGGTCTCGGGACCCAGTACTTC

d_gene: -
abundance: -
v_gene: TRBV4-1
j_gene: TRBJ2-5
len: 14
CDR3aa: CASSKGHYQETQYF
CDR3nt: TGCGCCAGCAGCAAGGGACACTACCAAGAGACCCAGTACTTC

d_gene: -
abundance: -
v_gene: TRBV6-5
j_gene: TRBJ1-3
len: 13
CDR3aa: CASRPHSGNTIYF
CDR3nt: TGTGCCAGCAGGCCCCACTCTGGAAACACCATATATTTT

d_gene: TRBD2
abundance: -
v_gene: TRBV5-1
j_gene: TRBJ2-5
len: 14
CDR3aa: CASSFSGDQETQYF
CDR3nt: TGCGCCAGCAGCTTTAGCGGGGACCAAGAGACCCAGTACTTC

d_gene: -
abundance: -
v_gene: TRBV10-1
j_gene: TRBJ2-3
len: 14
CDR3aa: CASSDVPARDTQYF
CDR3nt: TGCGCCAGCAGTGACGTCCCGGCGAGGGATACGCAGTATTTT

d_gene: -
abundance: -
v_gene: TRBV27
j_gene: TRBJ1-3
len: 15
CDR3aa: CASSRVPISGNTIYF
CDR3nt: TGTGCCAGCAGTAGGGTGCCGATCTCTGGAAACACCATATATTTT

d_gene: -
abundance: -
v_gene: TRBV7-2
j_gene: TRBJ1-3
len: 14
CDR3aa: CASSLDRPGNTIYF
CDR3nt: TGTGCCAGCAGCTTAGACCGGCCTGGAAACACCATATATTTT

d_gene: -
abundance: -
v_gene: TRBV6-2/TRBV6-3
j_gene: TRBJ1-5
len: 16
CDR3aa: CASSYSSGYSNQPQHF
CDR3nt: TGTGCCAGCAGTTACTCGTCGGGTTATAGCAATCAGCCCCAGCATTTT

d_gene: -
abundance: -
v_gene: TRBV12-2
j_gene: TRBJ1-2
len: 16
CDR3aa: CASRSGPQGNFEGYTF
CDR3nt: TGTGCAAGTCGTTCGGGGCCCCAGGGGAATTTTGAGGGCTACACCTTC

d_gene: -
abundance: -
v_gene: TRBV5-6
j_gene: TRBJ1-1
len: 14
CDR3aa: CASSPGHVSTEAFF
CDR3nt: TGTGCCAGCAGCCCTGGACATGTAAGCACTGAAGCTTTCTTT

d_gene: -
abundance: -
v_gene: TRBV5-4
j_gene: TRBJ1-2
len: 12
CDR3aa: CASSLEGYGYTF
CDR3nt: TGTGCCAGCAGCTTGGAAGGTTATGGCTACACCTTC

d_gene: -
abundance: once
v_gene: TRBV21-1
j_gene: TRBJ1-1
len: 16
CDR3aa: CASSRVSTGGRTEAFF
CDR3nt: TGTGCCAGCAGCAGGGTATCCACAGGGGGAAGAACTGAAGCTTTCTTT

d_gene: TRBD2
abundance: -
v_gene: TRBV6-2/TRBV6-3
j_gene: TRBJ2-1
len: 15
CDR3aa: CASSQLAGGRNEQFF
CDR3nt: TGTGCCAGCAGCCAACTAGCGGGGGGGAGGAATGAGCAGTTCTTC

d_gene: -
abundance: few
v_gene: TRBV27
j_gene: TRBJ2-1
len: 11
CDR3aa: CAARWGDEQFF
CDR3nt: TGTGCCGCCCGGTGGGGCGATGAGCAGTTCTTC

d_gene: TRBD2
abundance: -
v_gene: TRBV19
j_gene: TRBJ2-1
len: 17
CDR3aa: CASRRAGLAGTYNEQFF
CDR3nt: TGTGCCAGTAGACGGGCCGGACTAGCGGGGACCTACAATGAGCAGTTCTTC